These T cell receptor beta chains were read from a single sample in a study of glioma-infiltrating T cells after dendritic cell vaccination. Produced via immunoSEQ multiplex PCR; TCRdb's table is partial and in-frame only. The table lists 45,000 to 50,000 clones, over 75% of them singletons. Sequenced material: blood, taken before dendritic cell vaccination. The receptors were sampled from a human donor with glioblastoma. The CDR3 runs from the conserved cysteine through the conserved F or W. The D gene is left open where the match is weak. For some rows the clone size is stated as once, few or many, or as a class when expanded; others skip it.

CDR3 length	clone size	V gene	D gene	J gene	CDR3 DNA	CDR3 protein
15	NA	TRBV27	NA	TRBJ2-1	TGTGCCAGCAGTTTAAACGCCCTAGCAGGCAATGAGCAGTTCTTC	CASSLNALAGNEQFF
16	NA	TRBV7-2	TRBD2	TRBJ2-7	TGTGCCAGCAGCTTAGCGCTGAGCGGGAAGGGCGGCGAGCAGTACTTC	CASSLALSGKGGEQYF
15	NA	TRBV11-3	TRBD2	TRBJ2-5	TGTGCCAGCAGCTCCCGCGGGGGTAACCAAGAGACCCAGTACTTC	CASSSRGGNQETQYF
15	NA	TRBV15	NA	TRBJ2-5	TGTGCCACCAGCGCCTCGACTAGTTGGGGCGAGACCCAGTACTTC	CATSASTSWGETQYF
13	NA	TRBV9	NA	TRBJ2-7	TGTGCCAGCAGCGTAGATGCCAGGGACGAGCAGTACTTC	CASSVDARDEQYF
15	NA	TRBV6-5	TRBD1	TRBJ1-4	TGTGCCAGCAGTTACAGGACAGGGCGGGATGAAAAACTGTTTTTT	CASSYRTGRDEKLFF
12	NA	TRBV6-4	NA	TRBJ1-2	TGTGCCAGAGAGACAGATTCGAGTGGCTACACCTTC	CARETDSSGYTF
13	NA	TRBV7-2	NA	TRBJ1-2	TGTGCCAGCAGCGCGGTGGGGCCCTATGGCTACACCTTC	CASSAVGPYGYTF
16	NA	TRBV19	TRBD1	TRBJ1-2	TGTGCCAGTAGTATAGGAGCGGGACAGGGATTCTATGGCTACACCTTC	CASSIGAGQGFYGYTF
13	NA	TRBV6-6	NA	TRBJ1-2	TGTGCCAGCAGGGCCGCAGTCAACTATGGCTACACCTTC	CASRAAVNYGYTF
14	NA	TRBV5-1	TRBD1	TRBJ2-7	TGCGCCAGCAGTGCGGCGCAGGGGGCGCGGGAGCAGTACTTC	CASSAAQGAREQYF
14	NA	TRBV25-1	NA	TRBJ1-1	TGTGCCAGCAGTGGCCGGAACAGAAACACTGAAGCTTTCTTT	CASSGRNRNTEAFF
16	NA	TRBV5-6	TRBD2	TRBJ2-1	TGTGCCAGCAGCTTTGTAGCGGGAGGGAGCTACAATGAGCAGTTCTTC	CASSFVAGGSYNEQFF
12	few	TRBV6-1	NA	TRBJ1-1	TGTGCCAGCCGCGATACAGGGACCGGGGCTTTCTTT	CASRDTGTGAFF
19	NA	TRBV23-1	NA	TRBJ1-3	TGCGCCAGCAGTCAAAAAGTGGTAACCGGTCCGTGCTCTGGAAACACCATATATTTT	CASSQKVVTGPCSGNTIYF
14	NA	TRBV28	NA	TRBJ1-2	TGTGCCAGCAGATCACAGGGTGAAGTCTATGGCTACACCTTC	CASRSQGEVYGYTF
15	NA	TRBV5-4	NA	TRBJ1-4	TGTGCCAGCAGCTTGGACAGTGCAACTAATGAAAAACTGTTTTTT	CASSLDSATNEKLFF
14	NA	TRBV5-4	NA	TRBJ2-7	TGTGCCAGCAGCCTCGAGGGGGTTAGCAACGAGCAGTACTTC	CASSLEGVSNEQYF
15	NA	TRBV7-2	NA	TRBJ1-1	TGTGCCAGCAGCCGGGATAGGGTACAGAACACTGAAGCTTTCTTT	CASSRDRVQNTEAFF
13	NA	TRBV5-5	NA	TRBJ1-2	TGTGCCAGCAGCCCAGGATCCCATCAGGGCTACACCTTC	CASSPGSHQGYTF
16	NA	TRBV27	TRBD1	TRBJ2-1	TGTGCCAGCAGTCTCCTCCGGACAGGGGGCAGAAATGAGCAGTTCTTC	CASSLLRTGGRNEQFF
14	NA	TRBV30	NA	TRBJ1-1	TGTGCCTGGAGTGGCGGGGATCGGAACACTGAAGCTTTCTTT	CAWSGGDRNTEAFF
13	NA	TRBV18	NA	TRBJ1-2	TGTGCCAGCTCACCGGAGGACGACTATGGCTACACCTTC	CASSPEDDYGYTF
14	few	TRBV7-6	NA	TRBJ2-2	TGTGCCAGCAGGGACAGATTGAACACCGGGGAGCTGTTTTTT	CASRDRLNTGELFF
15	NA	TRBV27	TRBD2	TRBJ2-7	TGTGCCAGTTTGGGACCCATGCGGGAGTACTACGAGCAGTACTTC	CASLGPMREYYEQYF
16	NA	TRBV4-1	NA	TRBJ2-2	TGCGCCAGCAGCCAAGCTCGCGGGACGAGCACCGGGGAGCTGTTTTTT	CASSQARGTSTGELFF
17	NA	TRBV4-3	TRBD2	TRBJ2-1	TGCGCCAGCAGCCAAGAACCTAGCGGGAGGGCCAAGGGTGAGCAGTTCTTC	CASSQEPSGRAKGEQFF
15	few	TRBV7-2	NA	TRBJ2-5	TGTGCCAGCAGCTTAGTTGAGACAGGTGGAGAGACCCAGTACTTC	CASSLVETGGETQYF
16	few	TRBV18	NA	TRBJ1-2	TGTGCCAGCTCACCAACGAGAGCGGGGGAGAACTATGGCTACACCTTC	CASSPTRAGENYGYTF
15	few	TRBV5-4	NA	TRBJ2-1	TGTGCCAGCAGGGACCCCAGAGGGTCCTACAATGAGCAGTTCTTC	CASRDPRGSYNEQFF
15	NA	TRBV5-6	TRBD1	TRBJ2-7	TGTGCCAGCAGCTTGAGACAGGGCCTATCCTACGAGCAGTACTTC	CASSLRQGLSYEQYF
14	NA	TRBV5-6	NA	TRBJ1-5	TGTGCCAGCAGCTCCGACAGCTCTAATCAGCCCCAGCATTTT	CASSSDSSNQPQHF
14	once	TRBV9	TRBD1	TRBJ2-7	TGTGCCAGCAGCGAAGGGACAGGGGGGAACGAGCAGTACTTC	CASSEGTGGNEQYF
14	NA	TRBV7-2	NA	TRBJ2-3	TGTGCCAGCATACGCAGGGATGGGGCAGATACGCAGTATTTT	CASIRRDGADTQYF
12	NA	TRBV30	TRBD1	TRBJ1-2	TGTGCCTGGAGTGAGACAGGGATGAGCTACACCTTC	CAWSETGMSYTF
15	NA	TRBV6-6	TRBD2	TRBJ2-2	TGTGCCAGCTCAATCTTAGCGGGGGAGGCCGGGGAGCTGTTTTTT	CASSILAGEAGELFF
16	NA	TRBV7-2	NA	TRBJ2-3	TGTGCCAGCAGCTTAGCGATCCCGCGGGGCACAGATACGCAGTATTTT	CASSLAIPRGTDTQYF
13	NA	TRBV30	NA	TRBJ1-1	TGTGCCCGGAAAGAGCAACTGCGAACTGAAGCTTTCTTT	CARKEQLRTEAFF
15	NA	TRBV2	TRBD1	TRBJ1-1	TGTGCCAGCAGCGTAAGCGGACAGGTGAACACTGAAGCTTTCTTT	CASSVSGQVNTEAFF
15	NA	TRBV30	NA	TRBJ2-5	TGTGCCTGGAGTGTATGGGGGGGCGGGTTGGAGACCCAGTACTTC	CAWSVWGGGLETQYF
13	once	TRBV19	TRBD1	TRBJ1-1	TGTGCCAGTTGGGACAGGGGCGGCACTGAAGCTTTCTTT	CASWDRGGTEAFF
14	once	TRBV19	TRBD1	TRBJ2-7	TGTGCCAGTAGTATGACAGGGGGCTCCTACGAGCAGTACTTC	CASSMTGGSYEQYF
14	NA	TRBV5-4	TRBD1	TRBJ1-2	TGTGCCAGCAGCTTGCCCGGGACAGGGGTCGGCTACACCTTC	CASSLPGTGVGYTF
15	NA	TRBV9	NA	TRBJ2-7	TGTGCCAGCAGCGTACAAGGGAGATCACCAGACGAGCAGTACTTC	CASSVQGRSPDEQYF
16	NA	TRBV11-2	TRBD2	TRBJ2-1	TGTGCCAGCAGCCGGGCAACTAGCGGGAGGGCCCATGAGCAGTTCTTC	CASSRATSGRAHEQFF
14	NA	TRBV5-1	TRBD1	TRBJ1-1	TGCGCCAGCAGCCAACAGGGGGTGCTTACTGAAGCTTTCTTT	CASSQQGVLTEAFF
14	NA	TRBV5-1	NA	TRBJ2-3	TGCGCCAGCAGCTTGGGACTAGATGCAGATACGCAGTATTTT	CASSLGLDADTQYF
13	NA	TRBV6-5	NA	TRBJ1-2	TGTGCCAGCAGTCGAGACGGGGAGTATGGCTACACCTTC	CASSRDGEYGYTF